A single sample gave rise to the 12 T cell receptor beta chains below, sequenced in a study of PD-L1 blockade in urothelial cancer. Time point denoted: peripheral blood 6 weeks after treatment start. Clones were read by immunoSEQ multiplex PCR, and TCRdb kept only the in-frame ones, dropping some. This sample yields around 66,000 clones, of which about 90% are seen a single time; approximately 10% belongs to the top ten. The sequencing used PBMCs, collected around atezolizumab (anti-PD-L1) treatment. These receptors all come from a man in his sixties with urothelial cancer.

The chain joins TRBV5-1 to TRBJ2-7; a weak D match, TRBD2 (5 bases). Germline CDR1 SGHRS, CDR2 YFSETQ. This CDR3 region has 13 residues. V lost 0 bases and J 4 bases, leaving 8 bases between the germline ends. The CDR3 DNA sequence: TGCGCCAGCAGCTTGGTCCCGGGGTACGAGCAGTACTTC. This gives the protein CASSLVPGYEQYF.

As for this clone: Other DNA sequences in this sample translate to the same CDR3. The genes are TRBV30 and TRBJ1-2; perhaps TRBD1 as D (5 bases). Trimming stripped 2 bases from V and 5 bases from J, with 9 bases between. In germline, CDR1 is GTSNPN, CDR2 SVGIG (reference sequence). The length of the CDR3 is 12 residues. The CDR3 reads CAWSPGGYGYTF. CDR3 DNA sequence: TGTGCCTGGAGTCCGGGGGGGTATGGCTACACCTTC.

The chain combines TRBV30 with TRBJ2-3; D is possibly TRBD2 (5 bases). Germline V lookup: CDR1 GTSNPN, CDR2 SVGIG (reference sequence). The CDR3 contains 14 residues. Trimming removed 4 bases at V and 0 bases at J, with 11 bases between. This chain's CDR3 is CAWTPLVSTDTQYF. Here the CDR3 DNA reads TGTGCCTGGACCCCACTAGTGAGCACAGATACGCAGTATTTT.

This chain links TRBV29-1 with TRBJ1-2; 8 bases match TRBD1. The germline V gene has CDR1 SQVTM and CDR2 ANQGSEA. This CDR3 contains 13 residues. Unmatched junction bases numbered 2, after V lost 5 bases and J lost 0 bases. CDR3 nucleotides: TGCAGCGTTTCAGGGGGCCCTAACTATGGCTACACCTTC. It yields the protein CSVSGGPNYGYTF.

This chain links TRBV4-1 with TRBJ2-5, with 8 bases identical to TRBD2. The CDR3 is 16 residues long. V dropped 0 bases and J dropped 5; count of bases not matched to a gene: 8. Germline CDR1 MGHRA, CDR2 YSYEKL. The CDR3 loop is CASSQDPRGGWETQYF. CDR3 bases: TGCGCCAGCAGCCAAGATCCCCGGGGGGGGTGGGAGACCCAGTACTTC.

This clone was found once. This chain uses TRBV14 with TRBJ2-3, with D possibly TRBD2 on 5 matching bases. Per the germline V gene, CDR1 is SGHDN and CDR2 is FVKESK. The CDR3 consists of 14 residues. The V end lost 4 bases, the J end lost 0 bases, and 8 bases lay between the germline ends. DNA of the CDR3: TGTGCCAGCAGCCGCCGACTAAGCACAGATACGCAGTATTTT. Translated, it gives CASSRRLSTDTQYF.

For the CDR3, the DNA is TGTGCCAGCAGCTCGGGACAGAATAATGAAAAACTGTTTTTT. Translated, it gives CASSSGQNNEKLFF. J is TRBJ1-4 and V is TRBV7-2, with 7 bases lining up with TRBD1. The CDR3 has 14 residues. Germline trimming cut 4 bases from V and 4 bases from J; bases unmatched to any gene: 3. Germline values: CDR1 SGHTA, CDR2 FQGNSA.

The rearrangement links TRBV19 to TRBJ1-2; 9 bases map to TRBD1. The germline CDR1 and CDR2 sequences are LNHDA and SQIVND (reference sequence). The CDR3 covers 14 residues. V shed 6 bases, J shed 1 base, and the junction held 3 bases outside the gene matches. Written as DNA, the CDR3 is TGTGCCAGTAGCAGGACAGGGGATAACTATGGCTACACCTTC. Protein sequence: CASSRTGDNYGYTF.

The J gene is TRBJ1-4, the V gene TRBV5-1; 9 bases are a match to TRBD1. V shed 4 bases, J shed 7 bases, and the junction held 8 bases outside the gene matches. The CDR3 is 15 residues long. Germline V gene sequence: CDR1 SGHRS, CDR2 YFSETQ. The CDR3 nucleotides are TGCGCCAGCAGCGCCAACAGGGGGCACCGTGAAAAACTGTTTTTT. It yields the protein CASSANRGHREKLFF.

The rearrangement uses TRBV7-9 and TRBJ2-3; TRBD2 matches 8 bases. Germline V gene sequence: CDR1 SEHNR, CDR2 FQNEAQ (reference sequence). With V trimmed by 6 bases and J by 2 bases, 7 bases remained unmatched. The CDR3 length is 15 residues. The CDR3 protein is CASRRAGEHTDTQYF. DNA of the CDR3: TGTGCCAGCAGGAGAGCGGGAGAACACACAGATACGCAGTATTTT. Filled out from reference TRBV7-9 and TRBJ2-3, the complete variable domain reads DTGVSQNPRHKITKRGQNVTFRCDPISEHNRLYWYRQTLGQGPEFLTYFQNEAQLEKSRLLSDRFSAERPKGSFSTLEIQRTEQGDSAMYLCASRRAGEHTDTQYFGPGTRLTVL.

The V gene is TRBV4-1, the J gene TRBJ1-2, with 8 bases aligning to TRBD1. J gave up 4 bases and V 1 base, and 8 bases lay outside the gene matches. In germline, CDR1 is MGHRA, CDR2 YSYEKL. There are 16 residues in the CDR3. The CDR3 DNA is TGCGCCAGCAGCCAAGGGGCAGGGGGCACAGGCTATGGCTACACCTTC. Protein: CASSQGAGGTGYGYTF.

In this sample, this clone turned up a few times. This rearrangement joins TRBV23-1 to TRBJ2-7; D unclear. TRBV23-1 counts as an open reading frame of uncertain function. This CDR3 is 13 amino acids long. Trimming removed 0 bases at V and 5 bases at J, with 8 bases between. The CDR3 reads CASSQSGTHEQYF. The DNA of the CDR3 is TGCGCCAGCAGTCAATCTGGCACCCACGAGCAGTACTTC.